The 5 T cell receptor beta chains presented below share a single source sample, sequenced in a study of T-cell reconstitution after alpha-beta-depleted transplantation in children. Unique molecular identifiers were built into the TCRbeta library. One entry per CDR3 protein results from TCRdb running MiXCR on the PCR reads. The sample has 300,000 to 400,000 distinct CDR3 sequences; around 16% are singletons. This material consisted of PBMCs, mostly from graft donor cells, taken 360 days after TCRalphabeta/CD19-depleted stem cell transplant. These receptors all come from a male patient aged 2 to 9 who had a stem cell transplant for acute lymphoblastic leukemia, so the T cells may come from the graft donor.

In its sample, this clonotype was seen a few times. The chain recombines TRBV5-1 with TRBJ1-3; 7 bases map to TRBD1. CDR1 and CDR2 from the germline V gene are SGHRS and YFSETQ. J lost 2 bases, V lost 4 bases, and 3 bases had no gene match. The CDR3 runs 14 residues. CDR3 amino acids: CASSGGQAGNTIYF. The CDR3 DNA reads as TGCGCCAGCAGCGGCGGACAGGCTGGAAACACCATATATTTT.

The table lists this clonotype with a few counts. The genes are TRBV10-1 and TRBJ2-3; D may be TRBD1 or TRBD2 (7 bases each). V lost 5 bases and J 3 bases, leaving 15 bases between the germline ends. Germline loops: CDR1 WNHNN, CDR2 SYGVQD (reference sequence). CDR3 length: 15 residues. CDR3 DNA sequence: TGCGCCAGCAGTCCATGGGAGGGGGCTACAGATACGCAGTATTTT. It translates to CASSPWEGATDTQYF.

This clonotype came up many times. The gene calls are TRBV4-1 and TRBJ2-2; perhaps TRBD2 as D (6 bases). Germline lookup yields CDR1 MGHRA and CDR2 YSYEKL. V was clipped by 9 bases and J by 8 bases, with 19 bases between them. The CDR3 is 14 amino acids. CDR3 sequence (DNA): TGCGCCAGTACGGGAACGGGGCGGGGTGGGGAGCTGTTTTTT. Translation: CASTGTGRGGELFF.

This chain links TRBV4-1 with TRBJ2-7; D is possibly TRBD1 or TRBD2 (5 bases each). Between the trimmed V and J ends, which lost 4 bases and 6 bases, there was a span of 22 bases. The germline V gene has CDR1 MGHRA and CDR2 YSYEKL. The CDR3 has 16 amino acids. The CDR3 bases are TGCGCCAGCAGCCCCGGACCCGGGACCCCGAAGGCCGAGCAGTACTTC. It codes for CASSPGPGTPKAEQYF.

The rearrangement uses TRBV28 and TRBJ2-7; TRBD2 agrees at 10 bases. Germline CDR1 is MDHEN and CDR2 is SYDVKM. V trimming: 1 base; J trimming: 7 bases; junction bases outside the gene matches: 4. The CDR3 covers 14 residues. CDR3 in amino acids: CASSLFTSGIEQYF. CDR3 in DNA: TGTGCCAGCAGTTTATTCACTAGCGGGATTGAGCAGTACTTC. Full variable domain (missing parts from reference TRBV28 and TRBJ2-7): DVKVTQSSRYLVKRTGEKVFLECVQDMDHENMFWYRQDPGLGLRLIYFSYDVKMKEKGDIPEGYSVSREKKERFSLILESASTNQTSMYLCASSLFTSGIEQYFGPGTRLTVT.